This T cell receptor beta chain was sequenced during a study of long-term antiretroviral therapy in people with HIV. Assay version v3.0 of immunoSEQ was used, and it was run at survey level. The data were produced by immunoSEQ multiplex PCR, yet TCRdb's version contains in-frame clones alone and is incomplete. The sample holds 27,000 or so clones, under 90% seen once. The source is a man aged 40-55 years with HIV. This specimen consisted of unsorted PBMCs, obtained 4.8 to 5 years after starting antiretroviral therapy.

CDR3 sequence: CASSLLGGSNEKLFF. CDR3 DNA: TGTGCCAGCAGCCTCCTTGGGGGGTCTAATGAAAAACTGTTTTTT. The genes are TRBV6-6 and TRBJ1-4; weak D call: TRBD1 (5 bases). The CDR3 covers 15 residues. The germline V and J ends were trimmed by 6 bases and 3 bases, with 14 bases remaining between them. The germline gives CDR1 MNHNY, CDR2 SVGAGI (reference sequence).